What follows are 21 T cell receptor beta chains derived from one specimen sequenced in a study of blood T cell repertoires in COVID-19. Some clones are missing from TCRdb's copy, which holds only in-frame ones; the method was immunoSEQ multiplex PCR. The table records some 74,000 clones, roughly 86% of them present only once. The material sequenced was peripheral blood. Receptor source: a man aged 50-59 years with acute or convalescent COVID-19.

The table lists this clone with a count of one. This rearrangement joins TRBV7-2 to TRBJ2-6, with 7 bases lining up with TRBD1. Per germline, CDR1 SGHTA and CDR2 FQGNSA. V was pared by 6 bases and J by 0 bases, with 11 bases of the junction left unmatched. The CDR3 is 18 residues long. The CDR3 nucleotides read TGTGCCAGCAGGCGACAGGGTCGAGGTATCTCTGGGGCCAACGTCCTGACTTTC. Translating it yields CASRRQGRGISGANVLTF.

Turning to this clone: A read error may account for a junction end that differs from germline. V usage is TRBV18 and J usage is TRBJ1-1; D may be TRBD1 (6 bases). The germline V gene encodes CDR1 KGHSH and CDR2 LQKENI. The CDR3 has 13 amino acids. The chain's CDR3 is CASSATGNPEAFF. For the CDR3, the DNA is TGTGCCAGCTCAGCAACAGGGAACCCTGAAGCTTTCTTT.

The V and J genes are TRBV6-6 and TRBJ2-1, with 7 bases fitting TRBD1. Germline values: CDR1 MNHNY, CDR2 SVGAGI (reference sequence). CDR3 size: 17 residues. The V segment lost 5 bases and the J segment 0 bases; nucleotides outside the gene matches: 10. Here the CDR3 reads CASSQTGQVGSYNEQFF. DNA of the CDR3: TGTGCCAGCAGTCAAACCGGACAGGTTGGCTCCTACAATGAGCAGTTCTTC.

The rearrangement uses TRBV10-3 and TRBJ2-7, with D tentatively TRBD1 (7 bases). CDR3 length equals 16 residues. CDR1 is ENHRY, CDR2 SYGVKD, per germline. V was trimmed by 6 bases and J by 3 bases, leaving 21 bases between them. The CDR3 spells CAISPGGSRNFYEQYF. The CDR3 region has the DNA TGTGCCATCAGCCCAGGGGGGAGCCGCAATTTCTACGAGCAGTACTTC.

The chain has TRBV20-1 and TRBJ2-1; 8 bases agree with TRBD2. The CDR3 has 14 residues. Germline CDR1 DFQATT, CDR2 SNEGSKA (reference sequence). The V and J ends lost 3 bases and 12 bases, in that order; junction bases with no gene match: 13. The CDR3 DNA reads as TGCAGTGCTAGTGGTGCGGGGGGCCGGGTCGGGCAGTTCTTC. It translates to CSASGAGGRVGQFF.

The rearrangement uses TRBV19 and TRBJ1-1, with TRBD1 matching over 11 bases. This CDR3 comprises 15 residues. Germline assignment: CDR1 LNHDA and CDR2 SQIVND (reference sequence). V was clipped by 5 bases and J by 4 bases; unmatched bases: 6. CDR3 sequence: CASSPEGQGVTEAFF. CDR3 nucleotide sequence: TGTGCCAGTAGTCCCGAGGGACAGGGGGTCACTGAAGCTTTCTTT.

In DNA form, the CDR3 reads TGTGCCAGCAGCTTACGCGGGGAGGGTGAGCAGTTCTTC. This codes for CASSLRGEGEQFF. The chain links TRBV3-1 (or the pseudogene TRBV3-2) to TRBJ2-1, with TRBD2 identical over 7 bases. From germline, CDR1 is LGHDT and CDR2 YNNKEL (reference sequence). V trimming: 5 bases; J trimming: 9 bases; junction bases outside the gene matches: 7. CDR3 length: 13 residues.

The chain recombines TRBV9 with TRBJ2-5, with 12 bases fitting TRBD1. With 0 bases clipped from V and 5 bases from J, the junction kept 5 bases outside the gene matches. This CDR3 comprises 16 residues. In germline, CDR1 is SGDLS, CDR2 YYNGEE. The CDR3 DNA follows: TGTGCCAGCAGCGTAGAGGGACAGGGGGCTCAGGAGACCCAGTACTTC. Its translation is CASSVEGQGAQETQYF.

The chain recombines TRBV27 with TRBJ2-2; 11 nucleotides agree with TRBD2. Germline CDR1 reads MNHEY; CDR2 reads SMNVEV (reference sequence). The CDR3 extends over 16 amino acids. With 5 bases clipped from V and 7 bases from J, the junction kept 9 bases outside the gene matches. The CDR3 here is CASSVSGGALGGELFF. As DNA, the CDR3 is TGTGCCAGCAGTGTTAGCGGGGGGGCCTTGGGCGGGGAGCTGTTTTTT.

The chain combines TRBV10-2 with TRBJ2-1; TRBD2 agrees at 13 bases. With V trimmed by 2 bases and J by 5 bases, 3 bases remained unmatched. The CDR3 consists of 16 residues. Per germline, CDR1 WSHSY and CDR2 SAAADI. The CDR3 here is CASSETGLAGDNEQFF. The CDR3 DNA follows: TGCGCCAGCAGTGAGACAGGACTAGCGGGGGACAATGAGCAGTTCTTC.

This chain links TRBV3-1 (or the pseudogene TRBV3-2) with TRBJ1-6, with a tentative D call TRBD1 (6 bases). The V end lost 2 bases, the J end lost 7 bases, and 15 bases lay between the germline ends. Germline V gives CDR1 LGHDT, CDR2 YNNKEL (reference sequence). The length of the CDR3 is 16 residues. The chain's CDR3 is CASSQPLWGRNSPLHF. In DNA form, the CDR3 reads TGTGCCAGCAGCCAACCATTGTGGGGGCGGAATTCACCCCTCCACTTT.

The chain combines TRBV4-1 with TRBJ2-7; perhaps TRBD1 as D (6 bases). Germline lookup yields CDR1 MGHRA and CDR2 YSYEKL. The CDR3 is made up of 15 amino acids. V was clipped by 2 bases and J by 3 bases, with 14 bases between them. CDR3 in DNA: TGCGCCAGCAGCCAATCCCCGGGACACATCTACGAGCAGTACTTC. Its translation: CASSQSPGHIYEQYF.

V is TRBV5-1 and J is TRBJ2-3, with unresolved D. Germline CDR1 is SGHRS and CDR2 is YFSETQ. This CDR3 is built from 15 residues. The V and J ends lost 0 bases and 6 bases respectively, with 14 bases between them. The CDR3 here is CASSLEARFKDTQYF. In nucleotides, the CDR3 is TGCGCCAGCAGCTTGGAGGCCAGGTTTAAGGATACGCAGTATTTT.

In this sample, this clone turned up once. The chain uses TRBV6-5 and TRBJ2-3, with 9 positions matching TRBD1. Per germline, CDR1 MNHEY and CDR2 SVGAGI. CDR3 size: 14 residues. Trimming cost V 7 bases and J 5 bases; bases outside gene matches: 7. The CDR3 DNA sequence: TGTGCCAGCAATACAGGGGGCGCCGAAGATACGCAGTATTTT. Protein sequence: CASNTGGAEDTQYF.

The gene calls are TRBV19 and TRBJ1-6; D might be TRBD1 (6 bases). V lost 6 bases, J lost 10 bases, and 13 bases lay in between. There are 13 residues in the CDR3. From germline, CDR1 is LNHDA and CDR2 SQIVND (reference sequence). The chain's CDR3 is CASSHRDDSPLHF. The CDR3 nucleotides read TGTGCCAGTAGCCACAGGGATGACTCACCCCTCCACTTT.

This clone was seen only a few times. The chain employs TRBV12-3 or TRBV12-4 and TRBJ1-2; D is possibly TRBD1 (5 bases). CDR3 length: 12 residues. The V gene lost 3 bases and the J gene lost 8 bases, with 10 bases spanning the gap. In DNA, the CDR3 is TGTGCCAGCAGTTTCCCCCGGACAGGCTACACCTTC. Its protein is CASSFPRTGYTF.

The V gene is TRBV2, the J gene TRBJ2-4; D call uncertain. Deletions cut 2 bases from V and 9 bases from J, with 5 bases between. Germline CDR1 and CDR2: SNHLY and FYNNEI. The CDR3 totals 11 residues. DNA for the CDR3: TGTGCCAGCAGTGAATCAATCATTCAGTACTTC. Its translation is CASSESIIQYF.

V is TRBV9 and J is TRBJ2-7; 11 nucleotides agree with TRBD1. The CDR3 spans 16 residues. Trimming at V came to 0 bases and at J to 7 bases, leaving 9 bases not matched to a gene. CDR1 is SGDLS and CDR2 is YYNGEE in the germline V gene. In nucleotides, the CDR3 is TGTGCCAGCAGCGTAGGTCTGGGGACAGGGGGGCAAGAGCAGTACTTC. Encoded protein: CASSVGLGTGGQEQYF.

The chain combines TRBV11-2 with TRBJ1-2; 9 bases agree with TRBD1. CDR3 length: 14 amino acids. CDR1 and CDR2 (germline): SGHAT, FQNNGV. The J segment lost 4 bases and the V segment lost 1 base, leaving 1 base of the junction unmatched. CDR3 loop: CASSLADRGYGYTF. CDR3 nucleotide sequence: TGTGCCAGCAGCTTAGCGGACAGGGGCTATGGCTACACCTTC. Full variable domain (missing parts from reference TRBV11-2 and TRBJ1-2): EAGVAQSPRYKIIEKRQSVAFWCNPISGHATLYWYQQILGQGPKLLIQFQNNGVVDDSQLPKDRFSAERLKGVDSTLKIQPAKLEDSAVYLCASSLADRGYGYTFGSGTRLTVV.

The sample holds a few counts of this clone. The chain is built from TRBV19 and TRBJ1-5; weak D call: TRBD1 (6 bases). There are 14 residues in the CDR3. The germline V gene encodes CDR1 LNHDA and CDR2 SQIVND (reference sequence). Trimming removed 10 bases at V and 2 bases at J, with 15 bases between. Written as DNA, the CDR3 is TGTGCCACCGATGGGGGGGGCGGCAATCAGCCCCAGCATTTT. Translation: CATDGGGGNQPQHF. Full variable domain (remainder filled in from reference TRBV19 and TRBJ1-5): DGGITQSPKYLFRKEGQNVTLSCEQNLNHDAMYWYRQDPGQGLRLIYYSQIVNDFQKGDIAEGYSVSREKKESFPLTVTSAQKNPTAFYLCATDGGGGNQPQHFGDGTRLSIL.

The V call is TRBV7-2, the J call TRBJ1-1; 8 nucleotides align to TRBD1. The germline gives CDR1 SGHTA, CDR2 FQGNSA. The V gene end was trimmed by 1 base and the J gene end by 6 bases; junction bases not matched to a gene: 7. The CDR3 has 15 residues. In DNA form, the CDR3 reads TGTGCCAGCAGCTTAGAAGCAGGGGGCGTCGCTGAAGCTTTCTTT. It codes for CASSLEAGGVAEAFF.